This T cell receptor (beta chain) was captured in a study of shared clonotypes between healthy human individuals. J gave up 7 bases and V 1 base, and 6 bases lay outside the gene matches. CDR1 is SEHNR, CDR2 FQNEAQ, per germline (reference sequence). This CDR3 has 14 amino acids. Study results and limitations: For sorted subsets, rarefaction showed incomplete sequencing despite large depth.

When replicate PCRs were run on sorted subsets, they used approximately 0.2 ug DNA, 30,000 to 35,000 T cell genomes. The protocol was immunoSEQ multiplex PCR, while the TCRdb copy is restricted to in-frame clones and leaves out a portion. The profile shows more than 2,000,000 clones, about 92% of them singletons. This clone appeared once. What it binds is unknown. Healthy HIV-negative adults without recent acute infections or vaccinations served as donors. The TCR originated in a man younger than 30 in good health. Some clones in this sample may be carry-over from other donors' samples. V usage is TRBV7-9 and J usage is TRBJ1-1; 7 bases match TRBD1. The sequencing input was naive CD4+ T cells from PBMCs. Indicated subset: CD45RA+ positively selected. This CDR3 reads CASSLGAGGREAFF. The CDR3 DNA follows: TGTGCCAGCAGCTTAGGGGCAGGGGGACGTGAAGCTTTCTTT.